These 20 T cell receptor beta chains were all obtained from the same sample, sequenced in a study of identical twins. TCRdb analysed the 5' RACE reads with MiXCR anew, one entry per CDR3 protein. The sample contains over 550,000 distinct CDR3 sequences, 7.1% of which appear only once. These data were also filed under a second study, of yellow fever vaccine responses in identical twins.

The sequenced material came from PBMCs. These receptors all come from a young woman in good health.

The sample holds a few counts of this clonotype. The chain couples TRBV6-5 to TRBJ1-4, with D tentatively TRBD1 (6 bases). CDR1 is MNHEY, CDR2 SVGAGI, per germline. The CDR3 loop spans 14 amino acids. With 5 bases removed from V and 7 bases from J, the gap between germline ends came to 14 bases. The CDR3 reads CASSTRQAGEKLFF. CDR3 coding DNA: TGTGCCAGCAGTACTCGACAGGCCGGTGAAAAACTGTTTTTT.

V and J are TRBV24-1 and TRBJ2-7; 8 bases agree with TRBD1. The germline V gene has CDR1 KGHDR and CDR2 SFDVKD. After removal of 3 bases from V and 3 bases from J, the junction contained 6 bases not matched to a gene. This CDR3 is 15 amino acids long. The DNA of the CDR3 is TGTGCCACCAGTGATCCCGGGACAGGTAACTACGAGCAGTACTTC. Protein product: CATSDPGTGNYEQYF.

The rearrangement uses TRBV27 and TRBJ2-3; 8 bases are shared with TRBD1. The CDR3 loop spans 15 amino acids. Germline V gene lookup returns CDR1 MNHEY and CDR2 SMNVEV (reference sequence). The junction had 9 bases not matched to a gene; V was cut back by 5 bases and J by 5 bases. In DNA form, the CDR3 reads TGTGCCAGCAGTCCCCGGACAGGGCGTAGAGATACGCAGTATTTT. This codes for CASSPRTGRRDTQYF.

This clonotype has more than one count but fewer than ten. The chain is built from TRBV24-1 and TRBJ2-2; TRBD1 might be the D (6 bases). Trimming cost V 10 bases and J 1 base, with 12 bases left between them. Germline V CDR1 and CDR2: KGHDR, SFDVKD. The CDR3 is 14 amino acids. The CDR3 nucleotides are TGTGCCACTGCGGACAGTATGAACACCGGGGAGCTGTTTTTT. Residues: CATADSMNTGELFF.

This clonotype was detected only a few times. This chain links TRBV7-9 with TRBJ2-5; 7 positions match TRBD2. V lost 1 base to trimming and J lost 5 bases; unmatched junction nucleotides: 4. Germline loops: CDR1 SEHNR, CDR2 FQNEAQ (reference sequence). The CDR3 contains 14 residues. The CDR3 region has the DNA TGTGCCAGCAGCTTAGTGAGCGGGGAGGAGACCCAGTACTTC. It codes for CASSLVSGEETQYF.

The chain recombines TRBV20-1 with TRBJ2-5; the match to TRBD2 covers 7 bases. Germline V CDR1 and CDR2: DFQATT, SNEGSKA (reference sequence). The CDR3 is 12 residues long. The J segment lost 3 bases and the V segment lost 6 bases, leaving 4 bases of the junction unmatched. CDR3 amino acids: CSASGVKETQYF. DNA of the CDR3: TGCAGTGCCAGCGGGGTAAAAGAGACCCAGTACTTC.

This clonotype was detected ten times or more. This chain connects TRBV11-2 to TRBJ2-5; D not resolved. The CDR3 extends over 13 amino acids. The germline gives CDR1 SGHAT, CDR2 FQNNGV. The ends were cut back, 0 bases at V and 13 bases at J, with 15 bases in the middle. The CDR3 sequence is CASSLEGWGPRYF. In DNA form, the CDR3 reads TGTGCCAGCAGCTTAGAAGGTTGGGGTCCTCGGTACTTC.

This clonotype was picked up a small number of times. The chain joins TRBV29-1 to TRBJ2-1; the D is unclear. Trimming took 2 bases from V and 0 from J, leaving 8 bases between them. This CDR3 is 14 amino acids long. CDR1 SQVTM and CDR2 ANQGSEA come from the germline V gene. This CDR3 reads CSVESWSSYNEQFF. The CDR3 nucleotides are TGCAGCGTTGAATCCTGGAGCTCCTACAATGAGCAGTTCTTC.

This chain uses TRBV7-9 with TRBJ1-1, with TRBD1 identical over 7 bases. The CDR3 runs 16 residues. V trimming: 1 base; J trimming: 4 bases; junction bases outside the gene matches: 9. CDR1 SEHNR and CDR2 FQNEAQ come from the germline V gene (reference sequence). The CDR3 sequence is CASSLDLGQGGTEAFF. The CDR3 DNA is TGTGCCAGCAGCTTAGACCTAGGGCAGGGGGGCACTGAAGCTTTCTTT.

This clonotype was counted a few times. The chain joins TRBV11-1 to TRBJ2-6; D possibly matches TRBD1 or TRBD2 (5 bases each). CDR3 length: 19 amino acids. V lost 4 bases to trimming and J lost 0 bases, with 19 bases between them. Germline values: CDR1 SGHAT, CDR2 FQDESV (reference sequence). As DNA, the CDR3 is TGTGCCAGCAGCTCCAAAACCGGGACGGCAAGCTCTGGGGCCAACGTCCTGACTTTC. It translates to CASSSKTGTASSGANVLTF.

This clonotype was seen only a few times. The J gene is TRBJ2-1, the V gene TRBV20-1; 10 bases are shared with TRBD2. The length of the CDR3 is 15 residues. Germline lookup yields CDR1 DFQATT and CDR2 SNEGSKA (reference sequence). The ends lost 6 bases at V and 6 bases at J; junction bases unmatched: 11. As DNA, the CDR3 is TGCAGTGCGCCTTTCCTAGCGGGAGTACCCAATGAGCAGTTCTTC. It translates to CSAPFLAGVPNEQFF.

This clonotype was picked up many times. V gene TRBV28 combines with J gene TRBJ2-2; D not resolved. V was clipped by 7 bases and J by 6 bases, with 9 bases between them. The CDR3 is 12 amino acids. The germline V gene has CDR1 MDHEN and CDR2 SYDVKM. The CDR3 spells CASTEFSGELFF. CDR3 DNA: TGTGCCAGCACCGAATTCTCCGGGGAGCTGTTTTTT.

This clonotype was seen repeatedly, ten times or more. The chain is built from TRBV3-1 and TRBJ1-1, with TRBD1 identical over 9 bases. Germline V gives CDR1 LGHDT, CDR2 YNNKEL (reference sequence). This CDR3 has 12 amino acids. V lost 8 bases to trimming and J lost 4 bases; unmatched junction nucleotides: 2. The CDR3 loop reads CASGQGFTEAFF. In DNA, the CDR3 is TGTGCCAGCGGACAGGGGTTCACTGAAGCTTTCTTT. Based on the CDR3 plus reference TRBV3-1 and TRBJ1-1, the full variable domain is DTAVSQTPKYLVTQMGNDKSIKCEQNLGHDTMYWYKQDSKKFLKIMFSYNNKELIINETVPNRFSPKSPDKAHLNLHINSLELGDSAVYFCASGQGFTEAFFGQGTRLTVV.

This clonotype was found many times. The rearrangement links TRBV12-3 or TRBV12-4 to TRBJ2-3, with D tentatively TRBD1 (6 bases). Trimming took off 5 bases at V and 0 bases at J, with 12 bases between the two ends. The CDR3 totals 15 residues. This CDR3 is CASSPGHDSTDTQYF. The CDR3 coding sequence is TGTGCCAGCAGTCCGGGACACGACAGCACAGATACGCAGTATTTT.

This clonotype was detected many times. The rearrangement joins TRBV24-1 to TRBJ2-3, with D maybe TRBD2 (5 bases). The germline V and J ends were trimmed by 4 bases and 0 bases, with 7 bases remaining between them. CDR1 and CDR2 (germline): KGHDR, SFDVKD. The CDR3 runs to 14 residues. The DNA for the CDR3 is TGTGCCACCAGTGACCGGGAAAGCACAGATACGCAGTATTTT. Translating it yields CATSDRESTDTQYF.

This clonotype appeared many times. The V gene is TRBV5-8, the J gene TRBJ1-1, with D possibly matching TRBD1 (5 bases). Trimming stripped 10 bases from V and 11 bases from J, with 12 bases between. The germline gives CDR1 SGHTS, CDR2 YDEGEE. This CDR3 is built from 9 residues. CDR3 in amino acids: CAGAGKAFF. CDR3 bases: TGTGCCGGGGCAGGGAAGGCTTTCTTT.

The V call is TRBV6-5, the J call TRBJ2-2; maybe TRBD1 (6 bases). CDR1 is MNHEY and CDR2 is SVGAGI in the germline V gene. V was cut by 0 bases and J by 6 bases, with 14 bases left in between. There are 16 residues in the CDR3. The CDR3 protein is CASSYSGRGEAGELFF. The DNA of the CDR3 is TGTGCCAGCAGTTACTCGGGCAGGGGAGAGGCCGGGGAGCTGTTTTTT.

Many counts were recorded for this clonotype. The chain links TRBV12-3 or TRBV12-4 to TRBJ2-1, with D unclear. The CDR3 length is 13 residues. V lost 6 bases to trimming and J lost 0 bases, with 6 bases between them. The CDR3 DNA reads TGTGCCAGCAGACAGAGCTCCTACAATGAGCAGTTCTTC. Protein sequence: CASRQSSYNEQFF.

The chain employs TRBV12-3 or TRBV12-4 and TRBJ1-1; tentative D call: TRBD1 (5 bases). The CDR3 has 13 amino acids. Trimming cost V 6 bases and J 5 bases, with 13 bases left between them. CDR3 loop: CASRQQVNTEAFF. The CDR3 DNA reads TGTGCCAGCAGGCAACAGGTAAATACTGAAGCTTTCTTT.

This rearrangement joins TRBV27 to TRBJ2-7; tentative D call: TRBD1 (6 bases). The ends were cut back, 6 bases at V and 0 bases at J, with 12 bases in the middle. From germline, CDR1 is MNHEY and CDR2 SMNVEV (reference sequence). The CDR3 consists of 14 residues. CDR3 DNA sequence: TGTGCCAGCAGCCCAGTGGGGGCCTCCTACGAGCAGTACTTC. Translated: CASSPVGASYEQYF.